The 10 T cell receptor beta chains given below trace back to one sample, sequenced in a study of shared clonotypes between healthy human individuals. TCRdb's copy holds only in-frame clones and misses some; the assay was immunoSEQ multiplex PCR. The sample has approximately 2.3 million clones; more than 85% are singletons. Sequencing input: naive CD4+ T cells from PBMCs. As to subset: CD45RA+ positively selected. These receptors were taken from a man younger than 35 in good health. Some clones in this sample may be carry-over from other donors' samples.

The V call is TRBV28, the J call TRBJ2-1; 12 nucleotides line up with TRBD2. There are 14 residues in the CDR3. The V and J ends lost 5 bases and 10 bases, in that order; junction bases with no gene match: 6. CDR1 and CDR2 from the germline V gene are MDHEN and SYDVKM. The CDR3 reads CASSLLAGGSEQFF. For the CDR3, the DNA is TGTGCCAGCAGTCTCCTAGCGGGAGGGTCGGAGCAGTTCTTC.

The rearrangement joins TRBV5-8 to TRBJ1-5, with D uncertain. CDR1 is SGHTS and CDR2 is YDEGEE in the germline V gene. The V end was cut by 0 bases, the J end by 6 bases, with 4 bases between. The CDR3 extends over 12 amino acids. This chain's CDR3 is CASSLGFQPQHF. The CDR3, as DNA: TGTGCCAGCAGCTTGGGGTTTCAGCCCCAGCATTTT.

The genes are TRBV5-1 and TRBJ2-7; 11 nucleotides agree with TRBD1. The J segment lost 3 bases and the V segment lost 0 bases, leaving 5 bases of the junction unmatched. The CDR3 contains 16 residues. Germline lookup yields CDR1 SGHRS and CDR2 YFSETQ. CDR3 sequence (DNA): TGCGCCAGCAGCTTGGCCTCCGGGACAGGGGGCTACGAGCAGTACTTC. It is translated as CASSLASGTGGYEQYF.

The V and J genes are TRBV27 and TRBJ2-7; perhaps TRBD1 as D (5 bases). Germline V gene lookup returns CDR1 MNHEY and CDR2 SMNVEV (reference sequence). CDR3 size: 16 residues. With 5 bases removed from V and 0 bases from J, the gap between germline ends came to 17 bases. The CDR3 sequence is CASSPDLGQGSYEQYF. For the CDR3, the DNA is TGTGCCAGCAGTCCCGACTTGGGGCAAGGCTCCTACGAGCAGTACTTC.

The CDR3: CASSPLENTDTQYF. Written as DNA, the CDR3 is TGTGCCAGCTCACCACTGGAGAACACAGATACGCAGTATTTT. This sequence joins TRBV18 and TRBJ2-3; D not resolved. Trimming removed 1 base at V and 2 bases at J, with 7 bases between. This CDR3 has 14 amino acids. In germline, CDR1 is KGHSH, CDR2 LQKENI.

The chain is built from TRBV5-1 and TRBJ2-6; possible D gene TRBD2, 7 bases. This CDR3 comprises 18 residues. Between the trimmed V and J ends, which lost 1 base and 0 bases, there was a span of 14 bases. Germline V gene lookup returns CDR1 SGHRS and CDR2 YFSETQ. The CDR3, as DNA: TGCGCCAGCAGCTTGTACGGGGGGCAGGACTCTGGGGCCAACGTCCTGACTTTC. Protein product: CASSLYGGQDSGANVLTF.

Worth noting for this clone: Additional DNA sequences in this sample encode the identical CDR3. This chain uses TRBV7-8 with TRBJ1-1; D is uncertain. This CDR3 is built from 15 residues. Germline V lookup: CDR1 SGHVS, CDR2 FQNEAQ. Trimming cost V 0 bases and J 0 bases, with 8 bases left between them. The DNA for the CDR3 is TGTGCCAGCAGCTTAGCCGGCGGATTGAACACTGAAGCTTTCTTT. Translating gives CASSLAGGLNTEAFF.

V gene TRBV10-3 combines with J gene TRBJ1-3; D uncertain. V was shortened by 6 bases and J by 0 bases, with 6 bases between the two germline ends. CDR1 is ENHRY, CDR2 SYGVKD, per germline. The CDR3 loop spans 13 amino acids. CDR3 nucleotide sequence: TGTGCCATCAGCGGATACTCTGGAAACACCATATATTTT. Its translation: CAISGYSGNTIYF.

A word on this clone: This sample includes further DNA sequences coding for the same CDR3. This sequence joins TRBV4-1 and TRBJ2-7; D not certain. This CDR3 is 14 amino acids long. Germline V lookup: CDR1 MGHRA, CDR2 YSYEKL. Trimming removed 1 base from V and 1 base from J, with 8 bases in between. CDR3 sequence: CASSQVGRSYEQYF. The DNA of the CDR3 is TGCGCCAGCAGCCAAGTGGGCCGATCCTACGAGCAGTACTTC.

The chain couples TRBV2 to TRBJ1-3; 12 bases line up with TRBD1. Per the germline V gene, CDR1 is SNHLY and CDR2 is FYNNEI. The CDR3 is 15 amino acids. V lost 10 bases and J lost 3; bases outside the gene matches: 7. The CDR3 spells CATKGQGAFGNTIYF. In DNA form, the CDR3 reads TGTGCCACCAAGGGACAGGGGGCTTTTGGAAACACCATATATTTT.